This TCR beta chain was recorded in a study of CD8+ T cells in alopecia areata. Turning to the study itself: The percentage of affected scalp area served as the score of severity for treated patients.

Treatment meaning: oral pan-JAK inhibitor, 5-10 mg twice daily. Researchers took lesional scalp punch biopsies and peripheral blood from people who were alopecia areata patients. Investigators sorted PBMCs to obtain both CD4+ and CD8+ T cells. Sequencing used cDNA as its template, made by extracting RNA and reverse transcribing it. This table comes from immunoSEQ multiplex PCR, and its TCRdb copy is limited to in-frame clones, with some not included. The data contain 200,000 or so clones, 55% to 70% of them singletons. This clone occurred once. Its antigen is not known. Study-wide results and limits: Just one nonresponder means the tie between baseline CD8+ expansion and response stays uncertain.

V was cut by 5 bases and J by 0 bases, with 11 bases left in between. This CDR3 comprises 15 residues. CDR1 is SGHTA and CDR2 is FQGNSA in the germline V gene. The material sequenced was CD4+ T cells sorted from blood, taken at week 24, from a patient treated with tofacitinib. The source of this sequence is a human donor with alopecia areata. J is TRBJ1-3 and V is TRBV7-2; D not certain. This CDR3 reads CASSKQVISGNTIYF. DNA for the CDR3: TGTGCCAGCAGCAAGCAGGTGATCTCTGGAAACACCATATATTTT.